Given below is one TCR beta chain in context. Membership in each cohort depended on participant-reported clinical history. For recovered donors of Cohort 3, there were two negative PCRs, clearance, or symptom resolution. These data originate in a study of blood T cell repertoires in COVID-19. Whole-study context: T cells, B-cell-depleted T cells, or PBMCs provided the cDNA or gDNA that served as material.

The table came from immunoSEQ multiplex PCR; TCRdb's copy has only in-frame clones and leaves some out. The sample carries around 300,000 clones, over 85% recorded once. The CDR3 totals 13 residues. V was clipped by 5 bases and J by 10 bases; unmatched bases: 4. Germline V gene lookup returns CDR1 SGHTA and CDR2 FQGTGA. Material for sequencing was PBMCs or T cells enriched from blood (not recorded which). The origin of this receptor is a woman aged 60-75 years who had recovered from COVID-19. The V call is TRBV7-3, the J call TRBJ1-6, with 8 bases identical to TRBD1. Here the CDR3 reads CASSPQGDSPLHF. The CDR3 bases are TGTGCCAGCAGCCCACAGGGGGACTCACCCCTCCACTTT.